This T cell receptor beta chain was recorded in a study of neurological immune-mediated disorders. General study findings and limits: Patients with HTLV-1-associated myelopathy had the highest level of TCR clonal expansion, whereas patients with multiple sclerosis had the lowest level, falling beneath the level found in healthy controls.

There are many counts of this clonotype. The antigen remains unidentified. TCRdb redid the calling of the 5' RACE reads with MiXCR, one entry per CDR3 protein. Of 71,000 or so distinct CDR3 sequences listed, around 4.6% are singletons. The CDR3 contains 16 residues. The ends lost 4 bases at V and 2 bases at J; junction bases unmatched: 10. The germline gives CDR1 MGHDK, CDR2 SYGVNS. This chain uses TRBV25-1 with TRBJ1-1; 7 positions match TRBD1. This receptor was obtained from a woman in her 30s with multiple sclerosis. Material for sequencing was PBMCs. CDR3 residues: CASSVRLRGPNTEAFF. CDR3 DNA: TGTGCCAGCAGTGTACGACTAAGGGGGCCCAACACTGAAGCTTTCTTT.